Listed here are 8 T cell receptor beta chains from one sample, sequenced in a study of OX40 agonist ivuxolimab in advanced cancers. Method: immunoSEQ multiplex PCR; TCRdb's copy keeps in-frame clones and lacks some. Here the sample spans over 100,000 clones, 80% to 90% being singletons. The sequencing here drew on CD4+ or CD8+ T cells sorted from blood, taken in a trial of the OX40 agonist ivuxolimab. These receptors were taken from an adult with an advanced solid tumor such as melanoma, head and neck, liver or kidney cancer.

The chain carries TRBV6-1 and TRBJ2-7; TRBD1 might be the D (6 bases). The CDR3 is 12 amino acids. V was trimmed by 2 bases and J by 4 bases, leaving 6 bases between them. Germline V gene data show CDR1 as MNHNS and CDR2 as SASEGT. DNA of the CDR3: TGTGCCAGCAGTGAAAGGGGGTACGAGCAGTACTTC. It translates to CASSERGYEQYF.

DNA for the CDR3: TGTGCCAGTAGAACTAGCGGGGTAGAGACCCAGTACTTC. Translating gives CASRTSGVETQYF. This sequence joins TRBV19 and TRBJ2-5; 10 nucleotides match TRBD2. V shed 6 bases and J 4 bases; nucleotides not matched to a gene: 2. The CDR3 runs to 13 residues. The germline CDR1 and CDR2 sequences are LNHDA and SQIVND (reference sequence).

The chain uses TRBV18 and TRBJ1-5; D may be TRBD1 (5 bases). This CDR3 has 18 amino acids. V was trimmed by 3 bases and J by 5 bases, leaving 23 bases between them. Germline loops: CDR1 KGHSH, CDR2 LQKENI. The CDR3 DNA is TGTGCCAGCTCACCTACTGGGACCTCCCCGCCGACATATCAGCCCCAGCATTTT. Translation: CASSPTGTSPPTYQPQHF.

As DNA, the CDR3 is TGTGCCAGCAGCTTAGTAGCTGGGGCCAACGTCCTGACTTTC. Its translation is CASSLVAGANVLTF. The rearrangement uses TRBV7-2 and TRBJ2-6; no reliable D call. There are 14 residues in the CDR3. The germline gives CDR1 SGHTA, CDR2 FQGNSA. Deletions cut 1 base from V and 2 bases from J, with 3 bases between.

V usage is TRBV5-6 and J usage is TRBJ1-1; 9 bases match TRBD1. The junction had 2 bases not matched to a gene; V was cut back by 0 bases and J by 5 bases. The germline V gene has CDR1 SGHDT and CDR2 YYEEEE. CDR3 length equals 14 residues. CDR3 loop: CASSLGQGGTEAFF. DNA for the CDR3: TGTGCCAGCAGCTTGGGACAGGGGGGGACTGAAGCTTTCTTT.

The rearrangement uses TRBV20-1 and TRBJ1-2; D gene unclear. V lost 5 bases and J lost 8, with 6 bases in between. This CDR3 has 9 amino acids. From germline, CDR1 is DFQATT and CDR2 SNEGSKA (reference sequence). The CDR3 DNA follows: TGCAGTGCTGAGGAGGGCTACACCTTC. It is translated as CSAEEGYTF.

V usage is TRBV4-2 and J usage is TRBJ1-1; D is ambiguous. The V gene's germline CDR1 is LGHNA and CDR2 YNFKEQ. Deletions cut 2 bases from V and 7 bases from J, with 11 bases between. The CDR3 loop spans 13 amino acids. CDR3 sequence reads: CASSQRAWDEAFF. CDR3 coding DNA: TGTGCCAGCAGCCAAAGGGCTTGGGATGAAGCTTTCTTT.

This clone was detected once. V usage is TRBV5-1 and J usage is TRBJ2-6; D is ambiguous. Germline V CDR1 and CDR2: SGHRS, YFSETQ. The germline V and J ends were trimmed by 2 bases and 2 bases, with 8 bases remaining between them. This CDR3 is built from 15 residues. As DNA, the CDR3 is TGCGCCAGCAGCTTCTCCCGGCCTGGGGCCAACGTCCTGACTTTC. It specifies CASSFSRPGANVLTF.